Listed here are 29 T cell receptor beta chains from one sample, sequenced in a study of shared T cell receptors in the human thymus. Only in-frame clones appear in the TCRdb table, and some are missing; sequencing was by immunoSEQ multiplex PCR. The table lists 700,000 or so clones, approximately 83% of them singletons, with about 0.011% in the top ten. These data are also associated with another study on human thymus T cells.

Sequenced: thymocytes. All receptors derive from a girl under three years old with a congenital heart defect.

This clone was counted between two and nine times. V is TRBV6-5 and J is TRBJ1-2, with D perhaps matching TRBD1 (6 bases). Trimming cost V 6 bases and J 8 bases, with 19 bases left between them. The CDR3 has 14 amino acids. Per the germline V gene, CDR1 is MNHEY and CDR2 is SVGAGI. The CDR3 spells CASRITRGTQGYTF. Here the CDR3 DNA reads TGTGCCAGCAGAATAACTAGGGGGACACAGGGCTACACCTTC.

The V and J genes are TRBV28 and TRBJ1-1; D remains ambiguous. Trimming shortened V by 7 bases and J by 1 base, and 16 bases separated the two germline ends. In germline, CDR1 is MDHEN, CDR2 SYDVKM. There are 15 residues in the CDR3. This chain's CDR3 is CASTQVEAGNTEAFF. The CDR3 DNA follows: TGTGCCAGCACCCAAGTAGAGGCTGGGAACACTGAAGCTTTCTTT.

The chain is built from TRBV4-1 and TRBJ2-3; tentative D call: TRBD2 (6 bases). The CDR3 runs 18 residues. Germline V gene data show CDR1 as MGHRA and CDR2 as YSYEKL. V shed 1 base and J shed 1 base, with 18 bases lying between them. The DNA of the CDR3 is TGCGCCAGCAGCCAAGGGAGAATGACTAGTTTGCGCACAGATACGCAGTATTTT. It encodes CASSQGRMTSLRTDTQYF.

The sample holds one count of this clone. The V call is TRBV7-9, the J call TRBJ2-1; D not resolved. The germline CDR1 and CDR2 sequences are SEHNR and FQNEAQ (reference sequence). The CDR3 contains 13 residues. The germline V and J ends were trimmed by 3 bases and 10 bases, with 13 bases remaining between them. The CDR3 DNA follows: TGTGCCAGCAGCTTCAGGCCCGCCTGGGAGCAGTTCTTC. This sequence encodes CASSFRPAWEQFF.

The genes are TRBV18 and TRBJ1-4, with a weak D call TRBD1 (5 bases). This CDR3 region has 19 residues. Germline loops: CDR1 KGHSH, CDR2 LQKENI. V lost 1 base and J 8 bases, leaving 26 bases between the germline ends. The CDR3 DNA reads as TGTGCCAGCTCACCACGGATCAGGGTGTTGTCTACACAAAGGGAAAAACTGTTTTTT. Translated, it gives CASSPRIRVLSTQREKLFF.

This rearrangement joins TRBV25-1 to TRBJ1-4; 7 bases are shared with TRBD1. Germline-derived CDR1 and CDR2 are MGHDK and SYGVNS. V was clipped by 2 bases and J by 0 bases; unmatched bases: 6. The CDR3 is 17 residues long. CDR3 DNA: TGTGCCAGCAGTGAAGTAGGACAGGCCACAACTAATGAAAAACTGTTTTTT. Amino acid sequence: CASSEVGQATTNEKLFF.

The chain combines TRBV27 with TRBJ1-2; D is unresolved. V lost 4 bases and J 5 bases, leaving 14 bases between the germline ends. The CDR3 consists of 14 residues. From germline, CDR1 is MNHEY and CDR2 SMNVEV (reference sequence). The CDR3 DNA reads as TGTGCCAGCAGTTCCTACAGAAACCCGTATGGCTACACCTTC. As protein: CASSSYRNPYGYTF.

V gene TRBV28 combines with J gene TRBJ1-2; D remains ambiguous. Germline-derived CDR1 and CDR2 are MDHEN and SYDVKM. Trimming stripped 8 bases from V and 5 bases from J, with 27 bases between. The CDR3 is made up of 17 amino acids. This CDR3 is CASGLSGETRDLYGYTF. Written as DNA, the CDR3 is TGTGCCAGCGGACTTTCTGGGGAAACAAGAGATCTATATGGCTACACCTTC.

This chain uses TRBV27 with TRBJ1-1, with 9 bases fitting TRBD1. CDR3 size: 15 residues. Trimming cost V 10 bases and J 0 bases; bases outside gene matches: 9. Germline V gene sequence: CDR1 MNHEY, CDR2 SMNVEV (reference sequence). DNA for the CDR3: TGTGCCACACGATTGGACAGGGGAATGAACACTGAAGCTTTCTTT. Protein sequence: CATRLDRGMNTEAFF.

As for this clone: Other DNA sequences in the sample encode the same CDR3. V is TRBV9 and J is TRBJ2-2; 8 bases are a match to TRBD1. J was trimmed by 5 bases and V by 0 bases; bases with no gene match: 0. The CDR3 contains 14 residues. Germline CDR1 is SGDLS and CDR2 is YYNGEE. The CDR3 region has the DNA TGTGCCAGCAGCGTAGACAGGGGGACCGGGGAGCTGTTTTTT. Amino acid sequence: CASSVDRGTGELFF. Combining the CDR3 with reference TRBV9 and TRBJ2-2 gives the whole variable domain DSGVTQTPKHLITATGQRVTLRCSPRSGDLSVYWYQQSLDQGLQFLIQYYNGEERAKGNILERFSAQQFPDLHSELNLSSLELGDSALYFCASSVDRGTGELFFGEGSRLTVL.

This chain uses TRBV5-1 with TRBJ1-4; D gene ambiguous. This CDR3 has 19 amino acids. Between the trimmed V and J ends, which lost 1 base and 0 bases, there was a span of 19 bases. Germline V gene lookup returns CDR1 SGHRS and CDR2 YFSETQ. The CDR3 DNA reads as TGCGCCAGCAGCTTGAATGGTAAAGAGGTCGCCGCAACTAATGAAAAACTGTTTTTT. It translates to CASSLNGKEVAATNEKLFF.

This chain joins TRBV19 and TRBJ1-5; 7 nucleotides align to TRBD1. Looked up from germline, CDR1 is LNHDA and CDR2 is SQIVND (reference sequence). The ends lost 3 bases at V and 1 base at J; junction bases unmatched: 12. This CDR3 contains 18 residues. The DNA of the CDR3 is TGTGCCAGTAGTATGTGCCGGAAGGGGGCGGCGAGCAATCAGCCCCAGCATTTT. It is translated as CASSMCRKGAASNQPQHF.

J is TRBJ2-7 and V is TRBV6-5; D ambiguous. This CDR3 region has 11 residues. The germline gives CDR1 MNHEY, CDR2 SVGAGI. Trimming took off 2 bases at V and 6 bases at J, with 5 bases between the two ends. This CDR3 reads CASSYESEQYF. The CDR3 nucleotides read TGTGCCAGCAGTTACGAGTCCGAGCAGTACTTC.

This clone has a handful of counts. V and J are TRBV15 and TRBJ1-2; D is undetermined. In germline, CDR1 is LNHNV, CDR2 YYDKDF (reference sequence). The CDR3 is made up of 11 amino acids. Trimming removed 0 bases at V and 8 bases at J, with 4 bases between. CDR3 loop: CATSRDRGYTF. For the CDR3, the DNA is TGTGCCACCAGCAGAGACAGGGGCTACACCTTC.

CDR3 in amino acids: CASSRRGQAYEQYF. The CDR3 nucleotides are TGTGCCAGCAGCCGCCGAGGACAGGCCTACGAGCAGTACTTC. V and J are TRBV14 and TRBJ2-7, with 7 nucleotides matching TRBD1. Germline CDR1 and CDR2: SGHDN and FVKESK. V trimming: 4 bases; J trimming: 2 bases; junction bases outside the gene matches: 5. CDR3 length: 14 amino acids. The full variable domain, its missing parts supplied by reference TRBV14 and TRBJ2-7, is EAGVTQFPSHSVIEKGQTVTLRCDPISGHDNLYWYRRVMGKEIKFLLHFVKESKQDESGMPNNRFLAERTGGTYSTLKVQPAELEDSGVYFCASSRRGQAYEQYFGPGTRLTVT.

The V gene is TRBV5-1, the J gene TRBJ2-2; D is perhaps TRBD2 (6 bases). Germline CDR1 reads SGHRS; CDR2 reads YFSETQ. This CDR3 spans 15 amino acids. With 1 base removed from V and 3 bases from J, the gap between germline ends came to 10 bases. This chain's CDR3 is CASSLTGGDTGELFF. The CDR3 DNA reads as TGCGCCAGCAGCTTGACCGGGGGAGACACCGGGGAGCTGTTTTTT.

CDR3: CASSYPGCNEQFF. For the CDR3, the DNA is TGTGCCAGCAGTTACCCGGGTTGCAATGAGCAGTTCTTC. V usage is TRBV6-6 and J usage is TRBJ2-1; D is unresolved. CDR3 length equals 13 residues. The V gene's germline CDR1 is MNHNY and CDR2 SVGAGI (reference sequence). V gave up 2 bases and J gave up 6 bases, with 8 bases separating them.

The genes are TRBV15 and TRBJ2-2; the D gene is possibly TRBD1 (6 bases). Germline CDR1 and CDR2: LNHNV and YYDKDF (reference sequence). V was clipped by 5 bases and J by 1 base, with 11 bases between them. The CDR3 has 15 residues. As DNA, the CDR3 is TGTGCCACCAGCCCCCACAGGGTGAACACCGGGGAGCTGTTTTTT. As protein: CATSPHRVNTGELFF.

Here the CDR3 DNA reads TGTGCCAGCAGTGAAGCGCGGCAGGGGGCGCGATTGGACACTGAAGCTTTCTTT. Its translation is CASSEARQGARLDTEAFF. The chain has TRBV6-1 and TRBJ1-1, with 8 bases matching TRBD1. The CDR3 length is 18 residues. In germline, CDR1 is MNHNS, CDR2 SASEGT. Losses at the gene ends were 0 bases for V and 3 bases for J; bases not matched to a gene: 12.

The chain uses TRBV25-1 and TRBJ2-2, with 7 bases identical to TRBD1. J gave up 5 bases and V 3 bases, and 12 bases lay outside the gene matches. The CDR3 extends over 17 amino acids. The V gene's germline CDR1 is MGHDK and CDR2 SYGVNS. The CDR3, as DNA: TGTGCCAGCAGTGAGGTGACGGGAACAGGGGAAACCGGGGAGCTGTTTTTT. This sequence encodes CASSEVTGTGETGELFF.

This clone was seen only once. This chain connects TRBV6-6 to TRBJ1-1, with D tentatively TRBD1 (5 bases). This CDR3 has 15 residues. The V end lost 2 bases, the J end lost 1 base, and 11 bases lay between the germline ends. Germline lookup yields CDR1 MNHNY and CDR2 SVGAGI (reference sequence). The CDR3 region is CASSYQTVGNTEAFF. The DNA for the CDR3 is TGTGCCAGCAGTTACCAGACAGTGGGGAACACTGAAGCTTTCTTT.

The J gene is TRBJ1-2, the V gene TRBV4-1; the D gene is possibly TRBD1 (5 bases). Between the trimmed V and J ends, which lost 2 bases and 3 bases, there was a span of 25 bases. CDR3 length: 19 residues. Germline V CDR1 and CDR2: MGHRA, YSYEKL. The DNA of the CDR3 is TGCGCCAGCAGCCAAATATACGCTTATGGGGCCCCTGGGGACTATGGCTACACCTTC. Translation gives CASSQIYAYGAPGDYGYTF.

The CDR3 region has the DNA TGTGCCAGCAGCCCCCGCCCCCGAGCTAGCGGGGAGTTTATCGAGCAGTACTTC. Translating it yields CASSPRPRASGEFIEQYF. The chain uses TRBV5-7 and TRBJ2-7; 9 nucleotides align to TRBD2. TRBV5-7 is an open reading frame, and its role is uncertain. The length of the CDR3 is 18 residues. V was pared by 4 bases and J by 6 bases, with 20 bases of the junction left unmatched.

The V and J genes are TRBV25-1 and TRBJ1-2; D might be TRBD1 (6 bases). V dropped 4 bases and J dropped 1 base, with 10 bases sitting between them. The CDR3 totals 14 residues. The germline V gene encodes CDR1 MGHDK and CDR2 SYGVNS. The CDR3 protein is CASSGQVHNYGYTF. The DNA for the CDR3 is TGTGCCAGCAGTGGACAGGTTCATAACTATGGCTACACCTTC.

This chain links TRBV18 with TRBJ2-5, with 10 bases that match TRBD1. Looked up from germline, CDR1 is KGHSH and CDR2 is LQKENI. The CDR3 length is 14 residues. V dropped 3 bases and J dropped 3; count of bases not matched to a gene: 1. The CDR3 DNA is TGTGCCAGCTCACCGGGACAGGGGAAAGAGACCCAGTACTTC. It codes for CASSPGQGKETQYF.

The V gene is TRBV13, the J gene TRBJ2-1; TRBD2 matches at 7 bases. Looked up from germline, CDR1 is PRHDT and CDR2 is FYEKMQ (reference sequence). Losses at the gene ends were 11 bases for V and 5 bases for J; bases not matched to a gene: 12. The CDR3 length is 14 residues. The CDR3 nucleotides are TGTGCCGCGGGGAGGCGGGGGAGACACAATGAGCAGTTCTTC. Translating it yields CAAGRRGRHNEQFF.

The chain joins TRBV5-6 to TRBJ1-1; D unresolved. Germline V lookup: CDR1 SGHDT, CDR2 YYEEEE. The CDR3 length is 13 residues. V was trimmed by 1 base and J by 1 base, leaving 5 bases between them. The CDR3 spells CASSLCRNTEAFF. The CDR3 DNA sequence: TGTGCCAGCAGCTTGTGTAGGAACACTGAAGCTTTCTTT.

The V call is TRBV30, the J call TRBJ1-6; TRBD1 agrees at 9 bases. Germline CDR1 GTSNPN, CDR2 SVGIG (reference sequence). Trimming took 4 bases from V and 10 from J; bases not matched to a gene: 11. The CDR3 has 15 residues. The CDR3 loop reads CAWNRDRVLGSPLHF. The CDR3 coding sequence is TGTGCCTGGAATAGGGACAGGGTGCTTGGATCACCCCTCCACTTT.

J is TRBJ2-7 and V is TRBV7-9; the D is unclear. Germline assignment: CDR1 SEHNR and CDR2 FQNEAQ (reference sequence). The germline V and J ends were trimmed by 2 bases and 2 bases, with 10 bases remaining between them. The CDR3 has 14 residues. In nucleotides, the CDR3 is TGTGCCAGCAGCTTAAACAGACCTCCCTACGAGCAGTACTTC. Encoded protein: CASSLNRPPYEQYF. Full variable domain (rest looked up from reference TRBV7-9 and TRBJ2-7): DTGVSQNPRHKITKRGQNVTFRCDPISEHNRLYWYRQTLGQGPEFLTYFQNEAQLEKSRLLSDRFSAERPKGSFSTLEIQRTEQGDSAMYLCASSLNRPPYEQYFGPGTRLTVT.